The sequence of this T cell receptor (beta chain) was determined in a study of identical twins. CDR1 SGDLS and CDR2 YYNGEE come from the germline V gene. Trimming left V 4 bases short and J 7 bases short, with 8 bases between. The CDR3 contains 12 residues. In TCRdb, the 5' RACE reads were re-called with MiXCR into one record per CDR3 protein. In the table there are hundreds of thousands of distinct CDR3 sequences, around an eighth of which are singletons. These same data were also listed under a study on yellow fever vaccine responses in identical twins.

This rearrangement joins TRBV9 to TRBJ1-4; D unclear. The source of this sequence is a woman younger than 30 in good health. The sample taken for sequencing was CD8+ T cells sorted from blood. CDR3 sequence reads: CASSPSGEKLFF. The CDR3 DNA is TGTGCCAGCAGCCCCAGCGGTGAAAAACTGTTTTTT.